This TCR beta chain was profiled in a study of beta chain features in type 1 diabetes. Study conclusions and caveats: In type 1 diabetes patients, VDJ junctions had fewer insertions; deletions at these junctions were more frequent. Across all four CD4+ subsets, people with type 1 diabetes showed modestly shorter TCRB CDR3s.

Over 95% purity was reached by all sorted populations. The germline V gene encodes CDR1 SGDLS and CDR2 YYNGEE. Trimming took 0 bases from V and 4 from J, leaving 10 bases between them. CDR3 length equals 15 residues. A remark on this clone: Antigen unknown.

The entirety of the isolated RNA underwent reverse transcription, so expressed TCRB transcripts were sequenced. Libraries were prepared by immunoSEQ multiplex PCR; TCRdb keeps only in-frame clonotypes and omits some of them. The top ten clones hold 0.095% to 0.15% of a sample with over 600,000 clones, roughly 12% of them seen once. The material sequenced was naive CD4+ T cells from blood. The receptor was isolated from a young man with type 1 diabetes. The chain uses TRBV9 and TRBJ1-4, with D possibly being TRBD1 (5 bases). The CDR3 spells CASSVAGTYNEKLFF. In DNA, the CDR3 is TGTGCCAGCAGCGTAGCAGGGACTTATAATGAAAAACTGTTTTTT. The whole variable domain, filled in from reference TRBV9 and TRBJ1-4, reads DSGVTQTPKHLITATGQRVTLRCSPRSGDLSVYWYQQSLDQGLQFLIQYYNGEERAKGNILERFSAQQFPDLHSELNLSSLELGDSALYFCASSVAGTYNEKLFFGSGTQLSVL.